Following are 16 T cell receptor beta chains from one sample sequenced in a study of T cells in Graves' hyperthyroidism and ophthalmopathy. From RNA transcripts, TCR beta CDR3 regions were amplified. In the first-round RT-PCR of the TCR CDR3, the HTBI primer set was used. TCRdb re-called the multiplex PCR reads with MiXCR, one entry per CDR3 protein. In the table there are more than 450,000 distinct CDR3 sequences, 20% of which are singletons. Sequenced sample: blood. Every receptor here comes from a man in his forties or fifties with Graves' ophthalmopathy.

The genes are TRBV10-3 and TRBJ2-4; D is undetermined. This CDR3 region has 16 residues. Deletions cut 3 bases from V and 0 bases from J, with 12 bases between. Germline-derived CDR1 and CDR2 are ENHRY and SYGVKD. In DNA, the CDR3 is TGTGCCATCAGTGAATTTGCAGGACCAGCCAAAAACATTCAGTACTTC. This codes for CAISEFAGPAKNIQYF.

This chain connects TRBV3-1 to TRBJ2-5, with TRBD2 as a possible D gene (6 bases). Per germline, CDR1 LGHDT and CDR2 YNNKEL (reference sequence). The CDR3 runs 11 residues. Trimming stripped 5 bases from V and 9 bases from J, with 10 bases between. Here the CDR3 reads CASSGTGAQYF. DNA for the CDR3: TGTGCCAGCAGCGGCACGGGGGCCCAGTACTTC.

The gene calls are TRBV7-2 and TRBJ1-5; D call uncertain. CDR1 SGHTA and CDR2 FQGNSA come from the germline V gene. V was cut by 3 bases and J by 5 bases, with 14 bases left in between. The CDR3 contains 15 residues. CDR3 in amino acids: CASSFSSEDYQPQHF. In nucleotides, the CDR3 is TGTGCCAGCAGCTTTTCATCAGAGGACTATCAGCCCCAGCATTTT.

This clonotype was seen at least ten times. J is TRBJ1-5 and V is TRBV5-5; D possibly corresponds to TRBD1 (6 bases). Germline loops: CDR1 SGHKS, CDR2 YYEKEE (reference sequence). This CDR3 region has 16 residues. V was cut by 0 bases and J by 2 bases, with 12 bases left in between. The CDR3 DNA sequence: TGTGCCAGCAGCTTGGGGGGCGGGGGCGGCAATCAGCCCCAGCATTTT. This translates into CASSLGGGGGNQPQHF.

This clonotype was seen a handful of times. This chain connects TRBV19 to TRBJ1-2, with TRBD1 as a possible D gene (5 bases). Deletions cut 4 bases from V and 0 bases from J, with 12 bases between. Germline lookup yields CDR1 LNHDA and CDR2 SQIVND (reference sequence). The CDR3 has 15 residues. CDR3 DNA sequence: TGTGCCAGTAGTAGGGGGGACGGACCTAACTATGGCTACACCTTC. This codes for CASSRGDGPNYGYTF.

This clonotype was detected only a few times. V usage is TRBV2 and J usage is TRBJ2-1, with 11 bases aligning to TRBD2. The CDR3 consists of 15 residues. Losses at the gene ends were 1 base for V and 7 bases for J; bases not matched to a gene: 3. The germline V gene has CDR1 SNHLY and CDR2 FYNNEI. CDR3 amino acids: CASSEGPSGRNEQFF. CDR3 coding DNA: TGTGCCAGCAGTGAAGGGCCTAGCGGGAGGAATGAGCAGTTCTTC.

This rearrangement joins TRBV19 to TRBJ2-3; 8 nucleotides line up with TRBD1. Germline CDR1 reads LNHDA; CDR2 reads SQIVND (reference sequence). The J segment lost 3 bases and the V segment lost 5 bases, leaving 7 bases of the junction unmatched. The CDR3 spans 15 residues. CDR3: CASSARRQGTDTQYF. The DNA for the CDR3 is TGTGCCAGTAGTGCCCGACGACAGGGGACAGATACGCAGTATTTT. Together with reference TRBV19 and TRBJ2-3, the CDR3 gives the full variable domain: DGGITQSPKYLFRKEGQNVTLSCEQNLNHDAMYWYRQDPGQGLRLIYYSQIVNDFQKGDIAEGYSVSREKKESFPLTVTSAQKNPTAFYLCASSARRQGTDTQYFGPGTRLTVL.

The chain couples TRBV6-2 or TRBV6-3 to TRBJ2-2; no definite D call. This CDR3 spans 13 amino acids. Trimming removed 6 bases at V and 8 bases at J, with 13 bases between. CDR1 and CDR2 from the germline V gene are MNHEY and SVGEGT. The CDR3 region has the DNA TGTGCCAGCAGATGGAGCACCAGAGGGGAGCTGTTTTTT. Protein: CASRWSTRGELFF.

The V gene is TRBV6-1, the J gene TRBJ1-5, with D tentatively TRBD1 (6 bases). Trimming pared 10 bases from V and 6 bases from J, leaving 22 bases between. The CDR3 length is 15 residues. Per the germline V gene, CDR1 is MNHNS and CDR2 is SASEGT. CDR3 nucleotide sequence: TGTGCCAACCACCCTGGGGGGGCGCGGACTCAGCCCCAGCATTTT. It codes for CANHPGGARTQPQHF.

The table lists this clonotype with a few counts. This chain links TRBV7-9 with TRBJ2-1, with TRBD2 matching 7 bases. Per germline, CDR1 SEHNR and CDR2 FQNEAQ (reference sequence). This CDR3 spans 16 amino acids. The V and J ends lost 7 bases and 2 bases, in that order; junction bases with no gene match: 11. The CDR3 region has the DNA TGTGCCAGCACCCACTCCCGGGACTACACCTACAATGAGCAGTTCTTC. This translates into CASTHSRDYTYNEQFF.

This clonotype was detected only a few times. V is TRBV27 and J is TRBJ2-7, with D hard to call. V was clipped by 3 bases and J by 6 bases, with 9 bases between them. The CDR3 is 12 amino acids. Germline loops: CDR1 MNHEY, CDR2 SMNVEV (reference sequence). CDR3 nucleotides: TGTGCCAGCAGTTTTTCGACGGGCGAGCAGTACTTC. This translates into CASSFSTGEQYF.

Ten or more counts support this clonotype. The rearrangement uses TRBV9 and TRBJ2-2, with D possibly TRBD1 on 5 matching bases. V dropped 3 bases and J dropped 2 bases, with 14 bases sitting between them. CDR1 and CDR2 (germline): SGDLS, YYNGEE. CDR3 length: 16 amino acids. The CDR3 nucleotides are TGTGCCAGCAGCGCCCACAGGTGGGCAAACACCGGGGAGCTGTTTTTT. This translates into CASSAHRWANTGELFF.

The CDR3 sequence: CASSLGEGGRGSPLHF. The CDR3 DNA sequence: TGCGCCAGCAGCTTGGGAGAGGGGGGGAGAGGTTCACCCCTCCACTTT. J is TRBJ1-6 and V is TRBV5-1; a weak D match, TRBD1 (6 bases). The CDR3 totals 16 residues. Between the trimmed V and J ends, which lost 0 bases and 9 bases, there was a span of 16 bases. Germline V CDR1 and CDR2: SGHRS, YFSETQ.

The chain employs TRBV10-3 and TRBJ1-2, with D perhaps matching TRBD1 (5 bases). V was trimmed by 3 bases and J by 3 bases, leaving 8 bases between them. Per the germline V gene, CDR1 is ENHRY and CDR2 is SYGVKD. CDR3 size: 13 residues. CDR3 protein: CAISDGGDYGYTF. CDR3 DNA: TGTGCCATCAGTGACGGAGGGGACTATGGCTACACCTTC.

This clonotype was detected only a few times. The V and J genes are TRBV12-3 or TRBV12-4 and TRBJ1-5; weak D call: TRBD1 (6 bases). V dropped 5 bases and J dropped 5 bases, with 10 bases sitting between them. The CDR3 covers 13 residues. The CDR3, as DNA: TGTGCCAGCAGTCTTCAGGGGTATCAGCCCCAGCATTTT. It encodes CASSLQGYQPQHF.

The chain is built from TRBV19 and TRBJ2-5; D gene unclear. Germline V gene data show CDR1 as LNHDA and CDR2 as SQIVND (reference sequence). The CDR3 sequence is 13 residues long. V was shortened by 3 bases and J by 2 bases, with 7 bases between the two germline ends. This CDR3 reads CASSMRLQETQYF. The CDR3 region has the DNA TGTGCCAGTAGTATGAGACTTCAAGAGACCCAGTACTTC.